This T cell receptor beta chain was identified in a study of lymphopenia after photon versus proton radiotherapy. Study outcomes and limitations: After the lymphocyte nadir, photon-treated repertoires showed oligoclonal expansion, especially of CD8+ Temra cells. In patients who died, overall survival fell as post-nadir TCR diversity dropped more.

This table comes from immunoSEQ multiplex PCR, and its TCRdb copy is limited to in-frame clones, with some not included. The data show almost 30,000 clones, around 87% seen once. The germline V gene has CDR1 SNHLY and CDR2 FYNNEI. The length of the CDR3 is 14 residues. Trimming removed 4 bases at V and 0 bases at J, with 8 bases between. Of note for this clone: Its cognate antigen is unknown.

The sequence was collected from a woman aged 55-69 years with cholangiocarcinoma. Some clones in this sample may be carry-over from other donors' samples. This sample comprised peripheral blood, obtained from a patient treated with proton-based radiotherapy. The genes are TRBV2 and TRBJ2-3; no definite D call. The CDR3 nucleotides are TGTGCCAGCAGTGGGCAAACTAGCACAGATACGCAGTATTTT. Translation gives CASSGQTSTDTQYF.